A selection of T cell receptor beta chains follows, all from one sample in a study of CD8+CD57+ T cells in acquired aplastic anemia. TCRdb re-called the reads through MiXCR, storing one row per CDR3 protein. The repertoire holds approximately 130,000 distinct CDR3 sequences, with approximately 61% as singletons. The sample comprised sorted CD4+, CD8+, or CD8+CD57+ T cells (not recorded which) from PBMCs. The source of these receptors is a human donor with aplastic anemia. Both conserved end residues are part of each CDR3. The order of the fields is clone size, V gene, D gene, J gene, CDR3 DNA, CDR3 protein. A D gene is named only where the DNA matches it firmly. The size entry is marked missing in some rows and otherwise reads once, few, many or a size class.

clone_size: .
v_call: TRBV11-2
d_call: TRBD2
j_call: TRBJ2-3
cdr3_nt: TGTGCCAGCAGCAAAGGGACTAGCGGGGCCCGAGATACGCAGTATTTT
cdr3_aa: CASSKGTSGARDTQYF

clone_size: .
v_call: TRBV7-9
d_call: TRBD1
j_call: TRBJ2-7
cdr3_nt: TGTGCCAGCAGCGGAGGACAGGGGTACGAGCAGTACTTC
cdr3_aa: CASSGGQGYEQYF

clone_size: .
v_call: TRBV7-2
d_call: TRBD1
j_call: TRBJ2-7
cdr3_nt: TGTGCCAGCAGGGGGGACAGGGGTTCCTACGAGCAGTACTTC
cdr3_aa: CASRGDRGSYEQYF

clone_size: .
v_call: TRBV12-3/TRBV12-4
d_call: TRBD1
j_call: TRBJ1-1
cdr3_nt: TGTGCCAGCAGTCCTGATACAGGGGTCCGCACTGAAGCTTTCTTT
cdr3_aa: CASSPDTGVRTEAFF

clone_size: .
v_call: TRBV5-4
d_call: .
j_call: TRBJ2-7
cdr3_nt: TGTGCCAGCAGCCCGGAAGGGCCAGGGAGGGAGCAGTACTTC
cdr3_aa: CASSPEGPGREQYF

clone_size: many
v_call: TRBV5-6
d_call: .
j_call: TRBJ1-1
cdr3_nt: TGTGCCAGCAGCCCTATCGGCGCGGGGACTGAAGCTTTCTTT
cdr3_aa: CASSPIGAGTEAFF

clone_size: .
v_call: TRBV4-2
d_call: .
j_call: TRBJ1-2
cdr3_nt: TGTGCCAGCAGCCAAGATGAAGGGGCGTACACCTTC
cdr3_aa: CASSQDEGAYTF

clone_size: .
v_call: TRBV19
d_call: .
j_call: TRBJ2-7
cdr3_nt: TGTGCCAGTAGTATAGGGACAGCCGCCGAGCAGTACTTC
cdr3_aa: CASSIGTAAEQYF

clone_size: once
v_call: TRBV12-3/TRBV12-4
d_call: TRBD2
j_call: TRBJ2-7
cdr3_nt: TGTGCCAGCAGCCCCTTGGGGGGGGAGCAGTACTTC
cdr3_aa: CASSPLGGEQYF

clone_size: .
v_call: TRBV7-2
d_call: .
j_call: TRBJ2-3
cdr3_nt: TGTGCCAGCAGCTTAGCATTACAGAGCACAGATACGCAGTATTTT
cdr3_aa: CASSLALQSTDTQYF

clone_size: .
v_call: TRBV7-6
d_call: .
j_call: TRBJ2-1
cdr3_nt: TGTGCCAGCAGCCCACAGGCTCTGAGCTCCTACAATGAGCAGTTCTTC
cdr3_aa: CASSPQALSSYNEQFF

clone_size: many
v_call: TRBV7-9
d_call: TRBD1
j_call: TRBJ1-1
cdr3_nt: TGTGCCAGCAGCCCATCGACAGGGGGCTACACTGAAGCTTTCTTT
cdr3_aa: CASSPSTGGYTEAFF

clone_size: .
v_call: TRBV7-9
d_call: .
j_call: TRBJ1-3
cdr3_nt: TGTGCCAGCAGTCGCGACACAGGCGGAGGAAACACCATATATTTT
cdr3_aa: CASSRDTGGGNTIYF

clone_size: many
v_call: TRBV13
d_call: .
j_call: TRBJ1-1
cdr3_nt: TGTGCCAGCAGCCCGGGACGGCTCGAAGCTTTCTTT
cdr3_aa: CASSPGRLEAFF

clone_size: .
v_call: TRBV5-4
d_call: TRBD1
j_call: TRBJ1-3
cdr3_nt: TGTGCCAGCAGCTTGGACAGGGGGCCTGGAAACACCATATATTTT
cdr3_aa: CASSLDRGPGNTIYF

clone_size: once
v_call: TRBV9
d_call: TRBD1
j_call: TRBJ1-2
cdr3_nt: TGTGCCAGCAGCGCGGCGACAGGGGGTAACTATGGCTACACCTTC
cdr3_aa: CASSAATGGNYGYTF

clone_size: .
v_call: TRBV19
d_call: .
j_call: TRBJ2-1
cdr3_nt: TGTGCCAGTAGTATAGATCTATCAACCAATGAGCAGTTCTTC
cdr3_aa: CASSIDLSTNEQFF

clone_size: .
v_call: TRBV15
d_call: TRBD1
j_call: TRBJ1-2
cdr3_nt: TGTGCCACCAGCAGCTTAGGCAGGGGGTCCATCTATGGCTACACCTTC
cdr3_aa: CATSSLGRGSIYGYTF

clone_size: many
v_call: TRBV5-6
d_call: TRBD1
j_call: TRBJ1-6
cdr3_nt: TGTGCCAGCAGCTTGGACAGGGACAGCTATAATTCACCCCTCCACTTT
cdr3_aa: CASSLDRDSYNSPLHF

clone_size: .
v_call: TRBV12-3/TRBV12-4
d_call: .
j_call: TRBJ2-2
cdr3_nt: TGTGCCAGCAGTTTGGACACCCACACCAGGAAGCTGTTTTTT
cdr3_aa: CASSLDTHTRKLFF

clone_size: once
v_call: TRBV10-1
d_call: .
j_call: TRBJ2-2
cdr3_nt: TGCGCCAGCAGCCCTCTAGGGATGGCCACCGGGGAGCTGTTTTTT
cdr3_aa: CASSPLGMATGELFF

clone_size: few
v_call: TRBV10-3
d_call: TRBD2
j_call: TRBJ2-5
cdr3_nt: TGTGCCATCGGCCGACTAGCGGGACAGGAGACCCAGTACTTC
cdr3_aa: CAIGRLAGQETQYF

clone_size: few
v_call: TRBV15
d_call: TRBD2
j_call: TRBJ2-3
cdr3_nt: TGTGCCACCAGCAGAGAAGCGGGGGCGAAAGATACGCAGTATTTT
cdr3_aa: CATSREAGAKDTQYF

clone_size: .
v_call: TRBV5-1
d_call: .
j_call: TRBJ1-1
cdr3_nt: TGCGCCAGCAGCTTGGCGGGCAGGGACCCTGAAGCTTTCTTT
cdr3_aa: CASSLAGRDPEAFF

clone_size: .
v_call: TRBV5-1
d_call: TRBD2
j_call: TRBJ2-1
cdr3_nt: TGCGCCAGCAGCTTGAGGGCTAGCGGGATCACCGGCGATGAGCAGTTCTTC
cdr3_aa: CASSLRASGITGDEQFF

clone_size: .
v_call: TRBV2
d_call: .
j_call: TRBJ2-2
cdr3_nt: TGTGCCAGCACTCCGTGGTTTTGGGGAACCGGGGAGCTGTTTTTT
cdr3_aa: CASTPWFWGTGELFF

clone_size: once
v_call: TRBV5-4
d_call: .
j_call: TRBJ1-6
cdr3_nt: TGTGCCAGCAGCTTGGCTACACGTCTTAATTCACCCCTCCACTTT
cdr3_aa: CASSLATRLNSPLHF

clone_size: .
v_call: TRBV11-2
d_call: .
j_call: TRBJ1-4
cdr3_nt: TGTGCCAGCAGCCTGGGGTGGGTCGACGAAAAACTGTTTTTT
cdr3_aa: CASSLGWVDEKLFF

clone_size: .
v_call: TRBV7-8
d_call: TRBD2
j_call: TRBJ2-3
cdr3_nt: TGTGCCAGCAGCTTTAGCGGGACTAGCGGGGGGGGAGATACGCAGTATTTT
cdr3_aa: CASSFSGTSGGGDTQYF

clone_size: .
v_call: TRBV10-1
d_call: TRBD1
j_call: TRBJ2-7
cdr3_nt: TGCGCCAGCAGTGAGCAGGACAGGAAGCACGAGCAGTACTTC
cdr3_aa: CASSEQDRKHEQYF

clone_size: .
v_call: TRBV7-2
d_call: .
j_call: TRBJ1-6
cdr3_nt: TGTGCCAGCAGCTTGGTGGGCGGTGGGAATTCACCCCTCCACTTT
cdr3_aa: CASSLVGGGNSPLHF

clone_size: many
v_call: TRBV19
d_call: .
j_call: TRBJ1-1
cdr3_nt: TGTGCCAGTAGTGGACCCTCAAGGACGACTGAAGCTTTCTTT
cdr3_aa: CASSGPSRTTEAFF

clone_size: .
v_call: TRBV3-1
d_call: TRBD1
j_call: TRBJ1-1
cdr3_nt: TGTGCCAGCAGCCCCGGACAGGGGGAAGTGAACACTGAAGCTTTCTTT
cdr3_aa: CASSPGQGEVNTEAFF

clone_size: few
v_call: TRBV3-1
d_call: .
j_call: TRBJ2-5
cdr3_nt: TGTGCCAGCAGCCAAGATGCCCAGTACTTC
cdr3_aa: CASSQDAQYF

clone_size: .
v_call: TRBV7-8
d_call: .
j_call: TRBJ2-5
cdr3_nt: TGTGCCAGCAGCCACGCCTACAGGCAAGAGACCCAGTACTTC
cdr3_aa: CASSHAYRQETQYF

clone_size: few
v_call: TRBV5-4
d_call: .
j_call: TRBJ1-4
cdr3_nt: TGTGCCAGCAGCAGAGGGGAGGGGTTTAATGAAAAACTGTTTTTT
cdr3_aa: CASSRGEGFNEKLFF

clone_size: .
v_call: TRBV6-4
d_call: TRBD2
j_call: TRBJ2-3
cdr3_nt: TGTGCCAGCAGTACTAGCGGGGGATATGCAGATACGCAGTATTTT
cdr3_aa: CASSTSGGYADTQYF

clone_size: .
v_call: TRBV10-1
d_call: TRBD1
j_call: TRBJ1-2
cdr3_nt: TGCGCCAGCAGGACCACAGGGGACTATGGCTACACCTTC
cdr3_aa: CASRTTGDYGYTF

clone_size: once
v_call: TRBV2
d_call: .
j_call: TRBJ1-2
cdr3_nt: TGTGCCAGCACGTCAGCCAGAAACTATGGCTACACCTTC
cdr3_aa: CASTSARNYGYTF

clone_size: .
v_call: TRBV20-1
d_call: TRBD1
j_call: TRBJ1-1
cdr3_nt: TGCAGTGCTAAACGCCCTCGAGACAGGGCCGGGCCTGAAGCTTTCTTT
cdr3_aa: CSAKRPRDRAGPEAFF

clone_size: many
v_call: TRBV9
d_call: .
j_call: TRBJ2-2
cdr3_nt: TGTGCCAGCACAAGTGGGGGCACCGGGGAGCTGTTTTTT
cdr3_aa: CASTSGGTGELFF

clone_size: many
v_call: TRBV11-1
d_call: TRBD1
j_call: TRBJ2-2
cdr3_nt: TGTGCCAGCAGCCCAAGACCGGGACAGGGGAACACCGGGGAGCTGTTTTTT
cdr3_aa: CASSPRPGQGNTGELFF

clone_size: once
v_call: TRBV7-6
d_call: .
j_call: TRBJ1-1
cdr3_nt: TGTGCCAGCAGCCCCGGGGTGGGATTGAACACTGAAGCTTTCTTT
cdr3_aa: CASSPGVGLNTEAFF

clone_size: many
v_call: TRBV6-1
d_call: TRBD1
j_call: TRBJ1-4
cdr3_nt: TGTGCCAGCAGCCGACGGGACAGGGGGCTGGATGAAAAACTGTTTTTT
cdr3_aa: CASSRRDRGLDEKLFF

clone_size: .
v_call: TRBV6-5
d_call: .
j_call: TRBJ2-7
cdr3_nt: TGTGCCATCAGTTACCAAGAAGACGCCTACGAGCAGTACTTC
cdr3_aa: CAISYQEDAYEQYF

clone_size: few
v_call: TRBV12-3/TRBV12-4
d_call: .
j_call: TRBJ2-5
cdr3_nt: TGTGCCAGCAGCACCAGGGTCACGGAGACCCAGTACTTC
cdr3_aa: CASSTRVTETQYF

clone_size: .
v_call: TRBV9
d_call: TRBD2
j_call: TRBJ2-3
cdr3_nt: TGTGCCAGCGCAGCACTAGCGGCCACAGATACGCAGTATTTT
cdr3_aa: CASAALAATDTQYF

clone_size: .
v_call: TRBV19
d_call: .
j_call: TRBJ2-7
cdr3_nt: TGTGCCAGTAGCTCCGGGGCCGAGCAGTACTTC
cdr3_aa: CASSSGAEQYF

clone_size: .
v_call: TRBV19
d_call: TRBD2
j_call: TRBJ2-5
cdr3_nt: TGTGCCAGTAGTAGACTAGCCCAAGAGACCCAGTACTTC
cdr3_aa: CASSRLAQETQYF

clone_size: .
v_call: TRBV24-1
d_call: .
j_call: TRBJ2-7
cdr3_nt: TGTGCCACCAGTGACTCCGGACAGATCGAGCAGTACTTC
cdr3_aa: CATSDSGQIEQYF

clone_size: once
v_call: TRBV29-1
d_call: .
j_call: TRBJ2-1
cdr3_nt: TGCAGCGTTGATTGGGGAGGTGAGCAGTTCTTC
cdr3_aa: CSVDWGGEQFF

clone_size: once
v_call: TRBV19
d_call: TRBD1
j_call: TRBJ1-6
cdr3_nt: TGTGCCAGTAGTACCGGACAGGGGTTGTATTCACCCCTCCACTTT
cdr3_aa: CASSTGQGLYSPLHF

clone_size: once
v_call: TRBV10-3
d_call: .
j_call: TRBJ1-5
cdr3_nt: TGTGCCATCAGTGAGGGGAATCAGCCCCAGCATTTT
cdr3_aa: CAISEGNQPQHF

clone_size: .
v_call: TRBV20-1
d_call: TRBD1
j_call: TRBJ2-5
cdr3_nt: TGCAGTGAAAGACAGGGAAGGCAAGAGACCCAGTACTTC
cdr3_aa: CSERQGRQETQYF

clone_size: .
v_call: TRBV7-8
d_call: .
j_call: TRBJ2-7
cdr3_nt: TGTGCCAGCGGCCCGGGGACGGGACTCTACTTC
cdr3_aa: CASGPGTGLYF

clone_size: once
v_call: TRBV7-3
d_call: .
j_call: TRBJ1-1
cdr3_nt: TGTGCCAGCAGGAACGGCGGGGCTATGAACACTGAAGCTTTCTTT
cdr3_aa: CASRNGGAMNTEAFF

clone_size: .
v_call: TRBV5-4
d_call: TRBD1
j_call: TRBJ2-5
cdr3_nt: TGTGCCAGCAGCTTCGACAGGGGAAGCGAGACCCAGTACTTC
cdr3_aa: CASSFDRGSETQYF

clone_size: few
v_call: TRBV20-1
d_call: TRBD1
j_call: TRBJ2-7
cdr3_nt: TGCAGTGCTAGAGATCGGACAGGGGGCTACGAGCAGTACTTC
cdr3_aa: CSARDRTGGYEQYF